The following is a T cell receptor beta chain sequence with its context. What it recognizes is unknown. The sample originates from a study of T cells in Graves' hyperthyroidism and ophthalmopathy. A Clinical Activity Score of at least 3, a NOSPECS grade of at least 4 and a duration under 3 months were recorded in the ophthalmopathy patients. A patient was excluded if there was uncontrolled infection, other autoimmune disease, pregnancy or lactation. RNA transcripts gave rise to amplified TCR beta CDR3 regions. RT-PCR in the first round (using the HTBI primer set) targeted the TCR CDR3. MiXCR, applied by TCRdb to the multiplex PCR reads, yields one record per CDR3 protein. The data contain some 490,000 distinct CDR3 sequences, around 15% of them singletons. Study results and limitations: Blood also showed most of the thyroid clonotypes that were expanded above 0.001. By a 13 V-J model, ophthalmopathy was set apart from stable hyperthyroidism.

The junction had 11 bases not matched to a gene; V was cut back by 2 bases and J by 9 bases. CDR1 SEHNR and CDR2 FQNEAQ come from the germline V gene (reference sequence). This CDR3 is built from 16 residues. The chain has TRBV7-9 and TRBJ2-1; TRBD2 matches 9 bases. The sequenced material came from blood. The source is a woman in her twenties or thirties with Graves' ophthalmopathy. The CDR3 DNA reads TGTGCCAGCAGCTTAAATACCCCACCGGGACTAGCTGAGCAGTTCTTC. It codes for CASSLNTPPGLAEQFF.